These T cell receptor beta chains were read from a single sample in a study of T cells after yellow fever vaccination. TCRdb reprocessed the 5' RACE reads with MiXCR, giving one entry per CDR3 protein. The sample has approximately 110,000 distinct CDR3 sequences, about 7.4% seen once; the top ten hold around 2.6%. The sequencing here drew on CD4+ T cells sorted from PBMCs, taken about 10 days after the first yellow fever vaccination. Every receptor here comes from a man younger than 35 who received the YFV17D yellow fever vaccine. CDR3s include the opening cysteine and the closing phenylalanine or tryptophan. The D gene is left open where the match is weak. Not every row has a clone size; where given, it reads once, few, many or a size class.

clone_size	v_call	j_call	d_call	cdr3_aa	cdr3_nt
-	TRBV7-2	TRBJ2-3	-	CASSLAWGPGTDTQYF	TGTGCCAGCAGCTTAGCCTGGGGGCCGGGCACAGATACGCAGTATTTT
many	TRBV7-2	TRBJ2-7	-	CASSLTTTGVEQYF	TGTGCCAGCAGCTTGACCACGACGGGCGTCGAGCAGTACTTC
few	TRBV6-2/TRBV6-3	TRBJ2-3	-	CASSSLGQGGPDTQYF	TGTGCCAGCAGTTCCCTGGGGCAGGGGGGCCCAGATACGCAGTATTTT
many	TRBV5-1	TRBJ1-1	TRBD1	CASSSGQMNTEAFF	TGCGCCAGCAGCTCGGGACAGATGAACACTGAAGCTTTCTTT
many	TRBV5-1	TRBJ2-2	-	CASKEGSPGELFF	TGCGCCAGCAAGGAGGGATCCCCCGGGGAGCTGTTTTTT
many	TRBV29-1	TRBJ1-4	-	CSVGEGEKLFF	TGCAGCGTTGGGGAGGGGGAAAAACTGTTTTTT
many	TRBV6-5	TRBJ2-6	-	CASSYDYNSGANVLTF	TGTGCCAGCAGTTACGATTACAACTCTGGGGCCAACGTCCTGACTTTC
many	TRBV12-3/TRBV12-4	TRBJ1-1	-	CASIDSGPMNTEAFF	TGTGCCAGCATCGACTCGGGCCCTATGAACACTGAAGCTTTCTTT
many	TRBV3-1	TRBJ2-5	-	CASSQRHGEETQYF	TGTGCCAGCAGCCAAAGACACGGAGAAGAGACCCAGTACTTC
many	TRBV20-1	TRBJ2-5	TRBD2	CSANLAGRKETQYF	TGCAGTGCTAACCTAGCGGGCCGGAAAGAGACCCAGTACTTC
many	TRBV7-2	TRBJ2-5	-	CASSLGGNAETQYF	TGTGCCAGCAGCTTAGGAGGGAATGCGGAGACCCAGTACTTC
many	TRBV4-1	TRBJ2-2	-	CASSQPGQRRGTGELFF	TGCGCCAGCAGCCAACCGGGCCAACGTAGGGGCACCGGGGAGCTGTTTTTT
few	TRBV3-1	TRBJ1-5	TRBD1	CASSNARQGNRPQHF	TGTGCCAGCAGCAACGCGAGACAGGGGAATCGGCCCCAGCATTTT
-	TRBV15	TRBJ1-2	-	CATSREPGRGYGYTF	TGTGCCACCAGCAGAGAACCGGGGCGAGGCTATGGCTACACCTTC
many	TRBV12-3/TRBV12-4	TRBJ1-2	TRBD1	CASSLYWTGRFRDYTF	TGTGCCAGCAGTTTATATTGGACAGGGAGGTTCAGGGACTACACCTTC
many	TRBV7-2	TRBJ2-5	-	CASSLDTGRQETQYF	TGTGCCAGCAGCTTAGATACGGGGCGGCAAGAGACCCAGTACTTC
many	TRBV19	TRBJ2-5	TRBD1	CASSRGQSQETQYF	TGTGCCAGTTCCAGGGGGCAATCCCAAGAGACCCAGTACTTC
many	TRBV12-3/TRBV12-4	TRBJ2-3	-	CASSSSTSVLAQGTQYF	TGTGCCAGCAGTTCATCGACATCCGTCCTAGCCCAGGGTACGCAGTATTTT
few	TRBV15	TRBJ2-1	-	CATSRDFASQFF	TGTGCCACCAGCAGAGATTTCGCAAGTCAGTTCTTC
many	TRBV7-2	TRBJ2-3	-	CASAPGASGTDTQYF	TGTGCCAGCGCTCCAGGGGCTAGCGGCACAGATACGCAGTATTTT
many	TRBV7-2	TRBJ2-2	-	CASSLRGGAAGELFF	TGTGCCAGCAGCTTACGTGGGGGGGCCGCCGGGGAGCTGTTTTTT
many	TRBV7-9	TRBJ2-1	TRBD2	CASSSETSGGENEQFF	TGTGCCAGCAGCTCAGAGACTAGCGGGGGGGAGAATGAGCAGTTCTTC